The 24 T cell receptor beta chains reported below all come from one sample, sequenced in a study of T-cell memory formation after mild COVID-19. TCRdb called the 5' RACE reads again in MiXCR, with one record for every CDR3 protein. The sample has 250,000 to 300,000 distinct CDR3 sequences; around 15% are singletons. Sample: PBMCs or a T cell subset sorted from them (not recorded which). Source of these receptors: a man between 18 and 35 years old who had mild COVID-19 (a few samples of this study predate the infection). Cell type and time point are not known.

This clonotype was detected only a few times. The gene calls are TRBV7-2 and TRBJ2-2, with a weak D call TRBD1 (5 bases). V was shortened by 1 base and J by 3 bases, with 9 bases between the two germline ends. This CDR3 region has 15 residues. Germline values: CDR1 SGHTA, CDR2 FQGNSA. For the CDR3, the DNA is TGTGCCAGCAGCTTAGGTGGCAGGGACACCGGGGAGCTGTTTTTT. Amino acids: CASSLGGRDTGELFF. The full variable domain, with the rest looked up from reference TRBV7-2 and TRBJ2-2, is GAGVSQSPSNKVTEKGKDVELRCDPISGHTALYWYRQSLGQGLEFLIYFQGNSAPDKSGLPSDRFSAERTGGSVSTLTIQRTQQEDSAVYLCASSLGGRDTGELFFGEGSRLTVL.

This clonotype has just a few counts. V usage is TRBV5-1 and J usage is TRBJ2-1, with D tentatively TRBD2 (6 bases). Trimming pared 5 bases from V and 1 base from J, leaving 16 bases between. CDR1 SGHRS and CDR2 YFSETQ come from the germline V gene. There are 16 residues in the CDR3. The CDR3 DNA follows: TGCGCCAGCAGTCAAGCTAGCGCAAGTTCCTACAATGAGCAGTTCTTC. Translated: CASSQASASSYNEQFF.

The chain is built from TRBV5-1 and TRBJ2-5; D gene unclear. The CDR3 spans 14 residues. CDR1 and CDR2 from the germline V gene are SGHRS and YFSETQ. Trimming left V 3 bases short and J 4 bases short, with 13 bases between. This chain's CDR3 is CASSSPRVGETQYF. The CDR3 DNA sequence: TGCGCCAGCAGCTCACCACGGGTGGGAGAGACCCAGTACTTC.

The rearrangement joins TRBV10-2 to TRBJ2-2; 10 positions match TRBD2. The CDR3 totals 16 residues. Per germline, CDR1 WSHSY and CDR2 SAAADI. J lost 3 bases, V lost 3 bases, and 4 bases had no gene match. The chain's CDR3 is CASSDSGGSDTGELFF. The CDR3, as DNA: TGCGCCAGCAGTGATAGCGGGGGGAGCGACACCGGGGAGCTGTTTTTT.

This clonotype was detected a few times. CDR3 coding DNA: TGTGCCAGCAGCCTTCAAGCCGGGGAGCTGTTTTTT. Translating gives CASSLQAGELFF. The rearrangement links TRBV12-3 or TRBV12-4 to TRBJ2-2; D is ambiguous. Trimming left V 6 bases short and J 6 bases short, with 8 bases between. This CDR3 has 12 residues.

CDR3 sequence reads: CASSLADSLILGGYTF. For the CDR3, the DNA is TGTGCCAGCAGTTTAGCGGACAGCCTTATTTTAGGTGGCTACACCTTC. V usage is TRBV12-3 or TRBV12-4 and J usage is TRBJ1-2, with a weak D call TRBD1 (6 bases). Trimming shortened V by 0 bases and J by 7 bases, and 18 bases separated the two germline ends. CDR3 size: 16 residues.

The sample holds a few counts of this clonotype. The chain recombines TRBV6-5 with TRBJ2-7; possible D gene TRBD2, 6 bases. Germline loops: CDR1 MNHEY, CDR2 SVGAGI. The CDR3 has 14 residues. V lost 0 bases to trimming and J lost 3 bases, with 9 bases between them. The CDR3 here is CASSYSMGGYEQYF. For the CDR3, the DNA is TGTGCCAGCAGTTACTCGATGGGGGGCTACGAGCAGTACTTC.

DNA of the CDR3: TGTGCCAGCAGCTCGGGGGCCTGGAGTGAGCAGTTCTTC. Protein sequence: CASSSGAWSEQFF. The chain recombines TRBV5-6 with TRBJ2-1; D might be TRBD1 or TRBD2, each matching 6 bases. Per the germline V gene, CDR1 is SGHDT and CDR2 is YYEEEE. The CDR3 length is 13 residues. Between the trimmed V and J ends, which lost 3 bases and 9 bases, there was a span of 13 bases.

CDR3 bases: TGTGCCAGCTCTGTCCTAGCGGGGTGGAATGAGCAGTTCTTC. Translation: CASSVLAGWNEQFF. The gene calls are TRBV6-1 and TRBJ2-1; 9 positions agree with TRBD2. With V trimmed by 8 bases and J by 7 bases, 9 bases remained unmatched. The CDR3 is 14 amino acids. The V gene's germline CDR1 is MNHNS and CDR2 SASEGT.

The gene calls are TRBV7-9 and TRBJ1-1, with 11 positions matching TRBD1. The length of the CDR3 is 15 residues. Trimming at V came to 3 bases and at J to 6 bases, leaving 6 bases not matched to a gene. Looked up from germline, CDR1 is SEHNR and CDR2 is FQNEAQ (reference sequence). The CDR3 region is CASSFRDRGLAEAFF. DNA for the CDR3: TGTGCCAGCAGCTTCCGGGACAGGGGGTTGGCTGAAGCTTTCTTT.

The chain links TRBV5-1 to TRBJ2-3; the match to TRBD1 covers 10 bases. Germline trimming cut 0 bases from V and 5 bases from J; bases unmatched to any gene: 3. Looked up from germline, CDR1 is SGHRS and CDR2 is YFSETQ. The CDR3 consists of 15 residues. The CDR3 protein is CASSLGQGARDTQYF. The CDR3 nucleotides read TGCGCCAGCAGCTTGGGACAGGGGGCGAGAGATACGCAGTATTTT.

The chain uses TRBV7-6 and TRBJ2-3, with 12 bases fitting TRBD1. This CDR3 region has 15 residues. Germline V CDR1 and CDR2: SGHVS, FNYEAQ. Losses at the gene ends were 2 bases for V and 4 bases for J; bases not matched to a gene: 1. In DNA, the CDR3 is TGTGCCAGCAGCTTAAGGGACAGGGGGCCAGATACGCAGTATTTT. As protein: CASSLRDRGPDTQYF.

This clonotype appeared a few times. The chain combines TRBV11-1 with TRBJ2-2; D is unclear. The V and J ends lost 6 bases and 4 bases respectively, with 9 bases between them. Germline CDR1 reads SGHAT; CDR2 reads FQDESV (reference sequence). The CDR3 extends over 13 amino acids. The CDR3 coding sequence is TGTGCCAGCAGTTCCGACTCCACCGGGGAGCTGTTTTTT. Protein: CASSSDSTGELFF.

CDR3 coding DNA: TGTGCCAGCAGATTCCCAGGGGGAGAGACCCAGTACTTC. This translates into CASRFPGGETQYF. J is TRBJ2-5 and V is TRBV6-6; 7 bases agree with TRBD1. Per the germline V gene, CDR1 is MNHNY and CDR2 is SVGAGI (reference sequence). CDR3 size: 13 residues. V was pared by 6 bases and J by 4 bases, with 5 bases of the junction left unmatched.

The genes are TRBV15 and TRBJ2-7; TRBD1 aligns across 7 bases. This CDR3 is 13 amino acids long. Germline V gives CDR1 LNHNV, CDR2 YYDKDF (reference sequence). J lost 10 bases, V lost 0 bases, and 6 bases had no gene match. The CDR3: CATSRELGGPQYV. In DNA, the CDR3 is TGTGCCACCAGCAGAGAGCTAGGGGGCCCCCAGTACGTC.

The chain has TRBV10-2 and TRBJ2-5; D call uncertain. The CDR3 runs 12 residues. Trimming removed 2 bases from V and 3 bases from J, with 4 bases in between. CDR1 and CDR2 from the germline V gene are WSHSY and SAAADI. The CDR3 nucleotides are TGCGCCAGCAGTGAGCAGAAAGAGACCCAGTACTTC. Protein sequence: CASSEQKETQYF.

The chain has TRBV15 and TRBJ2-7; D is uncertain. Trimming removed 0 bases at V and 0 bases at J, with 6 bases between. The germline gives CDR1 LNHNV, CDR2 YYDKDF (reference sequence). This CDR3 comprises 14 residues. The CDR3 spells CATSRDHNSYEQYV. In DNA, the CDR3 is TGTGCCACCAGCAGAGATCACAACTCCTACGAGCAGTACGTC.

This clonotype was counted between two and nine times. This CDR3 is CASSFGAEGAATQYF. DNA of the CDR3: TGTGCCAGCAGCTTCGGGGCCGAAGGGGCGGCAACGCAGTATTTT. This sequence joins TRBV7-3 and TRBJ2-3; D might be TRBD1 or TRBD2, each matching 5 bases. The CDR3 covers 15 residues. Trimming pared 3 bases from V and 9 bases from J, leaving 19 bases between. Per the germline V gene, CDR1 is SGHTA and CDR2 is FQGTGA.

The rearrangement joins TRBV6-5 to TRBJ2-5, with D unclear. The CDR3 runs 13 residues. V was trimmed by 6 bases and J by 3 bases, leaving 11 bases between them. CDR1 and CDR2 (germline): MNHEY, SVGAGI. DNA of the CDR3: TGTGCCAGCAGAGGCGGCAGAGAAGAGACCCAGTACTTC. This translates into CASRGGREETQYF.

This rearrangement joins TRBV20-1 to TRBJ1-4, with 7 bases fitting TRBD1. The germline CDR1 and CDR2 sequences are DFQATT and SNEGSKA (reference sequence). With V trimmed by 0 bases and J by 8 bases, 9 bases remained unmatched. The CDR3 runs to 15 residues. The CDR3 nucleotides read TGCAGTGCTAGAGATCCACAGGGGCTTCGGGAAAAACTGTTTTTT. It encodes CSARDPQGLREKLFF.

This clonotype has a handful of counts. This chain connects TRBV10-2 to TRBJ2-7; 10 bases are shared with TRBD2. Germline-derived CDR1 and CDR2 are WSHSY and SAAADI. Germline trimming cut 4 bases from V and 2 bases from J; bases unmatched to any gene: 5. The CDR3 covers 15 residues. The CDR3 here is CASSGPSGGTYEQYF. CDR3 DNA sequence: TGCGCCAGCAGTGGTCCTAGCGGGGGTACCTACGAGCAGTACTTC.

This clonotype showed up just a few times. The chain is built from TRBV7-2 and TRBJ1-2; TRBD1 matches 7 bases. CDR1 and CDR2 (germline): SGHTA, FQGNSA. V was pared by 5 bases and J by 6 bases, with 6 bases of the junction left unmatched. The CDR3 has 13 amino acids. The CDR3 loop reads CASSRQGGDGYTF. The CDR3 DNA reads TGTGCCAGCAGCAGGCAGGGGGGGGATGGCTACACCTTC.

This clonotype was seen ten or more times. V is TRBV11-2 and J is TRBJ2-3; D is unresolved. CDR1 is SGHAT and CDR2 is FQNNGV in the germline V gene. V was clipped by 3 bases and J by 6 bases, with 10 bases between them. The CDR3 extends over 13 amino acids. The CDR3 is CASSFSAGDTQYF. The CDR3 DNA sequence: TGTGCCAGCAGCTTCAGCGCCGGCGATACGCAGTATTTT.

This clonotype was counted a single time. The final CDR3 position lacks the conserved phenylalanine or tryptophan, pointing to a likely read error. The J gene is TRBJ2-7, the V gene TRBV7-7; possible D gene TRBD1, 6 bases. Germline V gives CDR1 SSHAT, CDR2 FNYEAQ (reference sequence). Trimming cost V 5 bases and J 5 bases, with 16 bases left between them. The CDR3 runs to 14 residues. As DNA, the CDR3 is TGTGCCAGCAGCCAAAACACAGGGTCCAACGAGCAGTACTTG. It yields the protein CASSQNTGSNEQYL.